This TCR beta chain was sequenced during a study of blood T cells in healthy people across ages. Broader study findings: Roughly linear age-related decline in beta diversity appeared, significant by age 40.

This CDR3 spans 16 amino acids. Germline CDR1 and CDR2: SGHTA and FQGNSA. V gave up 4 bases and J gave up 4 bases, with 19 bases separating them. A sample-barcoded 5' primer and a J-beta primer mix were used in a second PCR of about 7 to 12 cycles. Each cDNA molecule received a tag from a template-switch adaptor that had 12 random nucleotides. TCRdb independently ran MiXCR on the 5' RACE reads; one entry per CDR3 protein. Counted here are roughly 410,000 distinct CDR3 sequences, approximately 47% occurring once; the ten biggest clones make up under 60%. This clonotype showed up just a few times. Its antigen is currently unknown.

This chain connects TRBV7-2 to TRBJ2-5; no definite D call. The clonotype originates from a man aged 60-69 years in good health. The sample consisted of blood. CDR3 sequence reads: CASSSTVVGSGETQYF. CDR3 sequence (DNA): TGTGCCAGCAGCTCGACTGTGGTGGGATCTGGAGAGACCCAGTACTTC.